This T cell receptor beta chain comes out of a study of early T cells in non-severe SARS-CoV-2 infection. Across the whole study: Bulk RNA from unsorted whole blood was sequenced; chains were unpaired.

Comments on this clonotype: What it recognizes is unknown.

Study-wide points: The matching step, a VDJdb search, favored anti-spike CD8 responses and missed private and CD4 specificities.

Individual cDNA molecules received unique molecular identifiers. TCRdb re-analysed the 5' RACE reads in MiXCR, keeping a single row per CDR3 protein. The data contain roughly 76,000 distinct CDR3 sequences, 9% to 15% of them singletons. Germline lookup yields CDR1 SGHTA and CDR2 FQGTGA. CDR3 size: 12 residues. Trimming cost V 1 base and J 5 bases, with 5 bases left between them. This clonotype originated in an adult who was a healthcare worker with PCR-confirmed SARS-CoV-2 infection or an uninfected control (not recorded which). The sample consisted of whole blood. J is TRBJ2-5 and V is TRBV7-3, with D unresolved. CDR3 in amino acids: CASSLNEETQYF. The CDR3 DNA reads as TGTGCCAGCAGCTTAAATGAGGAGACCCAGTACTTC.